This paragraph reports one T cell receptor (beta chain). The antigen remains undetermined. The data belong to a study of T cell responses to AZD1222 COVID-19 vaccine. Study results and caveats: No day 14 peak samples; only post-peak repertoires were characterized. Close to half of spike-specific TCRs reportedly recognize unmutated variant regions. Donor demographics were predominantly white British with a female majority; clonal diversity may be underestimated.

Repertoires were generated with immunoSEQ multiplex PCR, while TCRdb's copy carries only in-frame clones and drops some. The data show about 130,000 clones, around 93% seen once. CDR1 and CDR2 from the germline V gene are LNHDA and SQIVND (reference sequence). The CDR3 has 14 amino acids. V was clipped by 4 bases and J by 6 bases, with 12 bases between them. V usage is TRBV19 and J usage is TRBJ1-4, with a tentative D call TRBD1 (5 bases). This clonotype was obtained from an adult in good health. Sequencing used peripheral blood, obtained on day 0 of AZD1222 vaccination. CDR3 nucleotide sequence: TGTGCCAGTAGTAGGGACCCAGACGATGAAAAACTGTTTTTT. It specifies CASSRDPDDEKLFF. The complete variable domain, with remaining parts taken from reference TRBV19 and TRBJ1-4, reads DGGITQSPKYLFRKEGQNVTLSCEQNLNHDAMYWYRQDPGQGLRLIYYSQIVNDFQKGDIAEGYSVSREKKESFPLTVTSAQKNPTAFYLCASSRDPDDEKLFFGSGTQLSVL.